This T cell receptor (beta chain) was profiled in a study of T cells in Graves' hyperthyroidism and ophthalmopathy. Study-level findings and limits: Most thyroid clonotypes expanded above 0.001 were also detected in blood. Ophthalmopathy could be told apart from stable hyperthyroidism with a 13 V-J model.

The junction had 13 bases not matched to a gene; V was cut back by 3 bases and J by 5 bases. This CDR3 is 16 amino acids long. Germline CDR1 reads SGHNT; CDR2 reads YYREEE (reference sequence). Researchers took RNA transcripts and amplified the TCR beta CDR3 regions from them. A first-round RT-PCR of the TCR CDR3 used the HTBI primer set. TCRdb fed the multiplex PCR reads into MiXCR, producing one record per CDR3 protein. The data hold some 180,000 distinct CDR3 sequences, with 15% to 20% observed a single time. In its sample, this clonotype was seen a few times. Its target is not known. For the diagnoses, clinical symptoms, serum thyroxine and TRAb, thyroid ultrasound and orbital computed tomography were used.

The gene calls are TRBV5-4 and TRBJ2-5, with TRBD2 identical over 7 bases. Sequenced: blood. This clonotype was sampled from a woman aged 45 to 65 with Graves' hyperthyroidism. CDR3 in DNA: TGTGCCAGCAGCTCCGGGGGGTTTCTAGTGTCGGAGACCCAGTACTTC. It is translated as CASSSGGFLVSETQYF.